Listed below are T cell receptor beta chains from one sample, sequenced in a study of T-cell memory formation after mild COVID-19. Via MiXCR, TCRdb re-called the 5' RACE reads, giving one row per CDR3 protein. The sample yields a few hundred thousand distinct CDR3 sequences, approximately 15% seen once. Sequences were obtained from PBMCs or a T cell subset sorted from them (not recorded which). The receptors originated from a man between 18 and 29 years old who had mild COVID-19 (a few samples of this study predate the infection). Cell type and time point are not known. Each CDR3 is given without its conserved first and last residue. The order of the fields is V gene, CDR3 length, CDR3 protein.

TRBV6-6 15 ASSPRDRSVYNYGYT
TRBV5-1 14 ASSLQTGGLRYGYT
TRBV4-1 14 ASSSRVGQGVDEQY
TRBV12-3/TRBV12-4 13 ASSERTGSYNEQF
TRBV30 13 AWSVGRTGSTEAF
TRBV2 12 ASSEAGWGHEQF
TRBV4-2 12 ASSQELAKNIQY
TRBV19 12 ASSTRRQGYEQY
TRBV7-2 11 ASSREDNSPLH
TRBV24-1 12 ATSDRTGGNTIY
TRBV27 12 ASSLGPRRLGYT
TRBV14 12 ASRSTGVPETQY
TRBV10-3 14 AISESNRGANEKLF
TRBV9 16 ASSGEIGLAGRGDEQF
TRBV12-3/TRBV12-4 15 ASSPGGAGLGTDTQY
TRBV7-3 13 ASSAQGGSSNEQF
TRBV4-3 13 ASSFRPEHTDTQY
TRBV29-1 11 SVDRATETEAF
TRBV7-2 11 ASSLGPNEKLF
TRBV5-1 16 ASSGGTSGTLAKNIQY
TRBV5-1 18 ASSLVVGASTAANTGELF
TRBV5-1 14 ASSFSGDRVSYEQY
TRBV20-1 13 SARQESSYNSPLH
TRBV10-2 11 ASRPGGGGEQY
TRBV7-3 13 ASSYQAGPGETQY
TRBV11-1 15 ASSRPGDRGFAETQY
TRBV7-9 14 ASSPRTGSSNSPLH
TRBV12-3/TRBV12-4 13 ASSSPGRANYGYT
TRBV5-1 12 ASSPDRVNTEAF
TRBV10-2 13 ASSGRTGGNQPQH
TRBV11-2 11 ASSFGLDHGYT
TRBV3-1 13 ASSQGWDSNQPQH
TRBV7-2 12 ASSLGRNNQPQH
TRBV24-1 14 ATSDHAGVNPDTQY
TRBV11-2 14 ASSLHMSWGYNEQF
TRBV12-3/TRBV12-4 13 ASSLLRIKEETQY